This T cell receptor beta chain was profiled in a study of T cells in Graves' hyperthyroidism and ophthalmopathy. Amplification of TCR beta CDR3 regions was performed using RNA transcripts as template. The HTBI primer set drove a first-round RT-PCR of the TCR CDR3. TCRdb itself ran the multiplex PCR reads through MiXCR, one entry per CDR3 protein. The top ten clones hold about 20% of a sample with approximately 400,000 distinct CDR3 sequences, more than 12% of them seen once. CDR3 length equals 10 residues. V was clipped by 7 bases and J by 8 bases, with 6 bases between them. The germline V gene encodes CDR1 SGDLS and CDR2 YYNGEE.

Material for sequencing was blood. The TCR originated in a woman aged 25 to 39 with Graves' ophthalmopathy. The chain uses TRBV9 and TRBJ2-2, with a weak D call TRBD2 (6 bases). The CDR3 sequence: CASGGGELFF. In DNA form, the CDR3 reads TGTGCCAGCGGGGGGGGGGAGCTGTTTTTT.